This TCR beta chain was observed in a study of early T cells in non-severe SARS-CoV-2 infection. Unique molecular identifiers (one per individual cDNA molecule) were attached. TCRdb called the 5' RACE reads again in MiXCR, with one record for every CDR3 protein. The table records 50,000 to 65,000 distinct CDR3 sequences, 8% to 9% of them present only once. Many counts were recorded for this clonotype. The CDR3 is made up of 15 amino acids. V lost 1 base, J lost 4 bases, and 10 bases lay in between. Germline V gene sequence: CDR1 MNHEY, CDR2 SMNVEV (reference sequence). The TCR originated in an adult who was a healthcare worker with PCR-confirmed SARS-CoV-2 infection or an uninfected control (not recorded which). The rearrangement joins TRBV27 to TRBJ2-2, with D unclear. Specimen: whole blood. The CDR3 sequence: CASSLFYPATGELFF. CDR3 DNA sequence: TGTGCCAGCAGTTTATTCTACCCCGCCACCGGGGAGCTGTTTTTT.